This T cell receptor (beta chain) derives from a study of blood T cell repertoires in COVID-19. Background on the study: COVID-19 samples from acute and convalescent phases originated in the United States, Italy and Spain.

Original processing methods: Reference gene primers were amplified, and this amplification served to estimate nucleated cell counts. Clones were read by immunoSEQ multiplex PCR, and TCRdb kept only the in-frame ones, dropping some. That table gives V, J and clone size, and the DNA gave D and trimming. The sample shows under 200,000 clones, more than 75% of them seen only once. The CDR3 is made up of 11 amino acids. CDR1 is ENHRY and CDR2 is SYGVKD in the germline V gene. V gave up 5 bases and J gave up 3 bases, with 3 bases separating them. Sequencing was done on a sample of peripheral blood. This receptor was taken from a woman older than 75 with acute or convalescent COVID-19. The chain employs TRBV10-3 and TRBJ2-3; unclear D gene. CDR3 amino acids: CAISRTDTQYF. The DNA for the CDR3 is TGTGCCATCAGTCGGACAGATACGCAGTATTTT.